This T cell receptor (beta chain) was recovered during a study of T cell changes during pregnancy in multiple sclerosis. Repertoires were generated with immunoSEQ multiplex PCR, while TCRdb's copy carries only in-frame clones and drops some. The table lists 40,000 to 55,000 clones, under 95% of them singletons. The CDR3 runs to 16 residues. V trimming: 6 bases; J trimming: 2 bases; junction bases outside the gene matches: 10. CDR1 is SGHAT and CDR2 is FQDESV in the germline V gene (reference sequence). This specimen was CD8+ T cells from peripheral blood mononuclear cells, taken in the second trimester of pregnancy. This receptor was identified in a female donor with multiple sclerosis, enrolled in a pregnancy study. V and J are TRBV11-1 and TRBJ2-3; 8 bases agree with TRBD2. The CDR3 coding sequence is TGTGCCAGCAGGCGGGGGGTAGCGGGGAACACAGATACGCAGTATTTT. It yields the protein CASRRGVAGNTDTQYF.